A single T cell receptor beta chain is shown here with its context. A read error is likely here: a far larger clone is one base away. Germline-derived CDR1 and CDR2 are SGHDT and YYEEEE. V dropped 2 bases and J dropped 0 bases, with 0 bases sitting between them. The CDR3 runs to 11 residues. The data belong to a study of shared clonotypes between healthy human individuals. The data were produced by immunoSEQ multiplex PCR, yet TCRdb's version contains in-frame clones alone and is incomplete. The table records fewer than 650,000 clones, about 79% of them present only once. This receptor was obtained from a woman between 40 and 50 years old in good health. Some clones in this sample may be carry-over from other donors' samples. The source material was PBMCs. The V and J genes are TRBV5-6 and TRBJ2-7; D uncertain. This CDR3 reads CASSFSYEQYF. The CDR3 nucleotides read TGTGCCAGCAGCTTCTCCTACGAGCAGTACTTC.